This T cell receptor beta chain was identified in a study of shared clonotypes between healthy human individuals. Data came from immunoSEQ multiplex PCR; TCRdb stores just in-frame clones and leaves some out. The sample contains about 2.1 million clones, 85% to 95% of which appear only once. Germline V gene sequence: CDR1 MNHEY, CDR2 SMNVEV (reference sequence). CDR3 length: 13 amino acids. The ends were cut back, 3 bases at V and 6 bases at J, with 11 bases in the middle. Turning to this clone: Distinct nucleotide sequences in the sample also encode this CDR3.

Naivety among CD8 cells was defined by CD45RO negativity and positive CCR7 selection, thereby excluding terminally differentiated effector memory CD45RA+ cells. The specimen sequenced was naive CD8+ T cells from PBMCs. This clonotype was sampled from a man aged 18 to 35 in good health. Some clones in this sample may be carry-over from other donors' samples. This chain links TRBV27 with TRBJ1-2; weak D call: TRBD1 (5 bases). CDR3 sequence reads: CASSFGLGDGYTF. CDR3 coding DNA: TGTGCCAGCAGTTTCGGTTTAGGGGATGGCTACACCTTC.